Each of the 9 T cell receptor beta chains below was sequenced from the same sample in a study of T cell repertoires in cytomegalovirus infection. TCRdb reanalysed the reads using MiXCR and keeps one entry per CDR3 protein. The sample includes about 250,000 distinct CDR3 sequences, approximately 17% of them seen just once. Sequencing was carried out using CD8+ T cells from PBMCs. Receptor source: a human donor in good health (CMV status not recorded). Some clones in this sample may be carry-over from other donors' samples.

This clonotype came up a few times. The chain recombines TRBV5-6 with TRBJ2-1, with D possibly TRBD2 on 5 matching bases. Germline lookup yields CDR1 SGHDT and CDR2 YYEEEE. The CDR3 spans 17 residues. The V gene lost 0 bases and the J gene lost 6 bases, with 19 bases spanning the gap. The CDR3 reads CASSLARISGSFNEQFF. The DNA of the CDR3 is TGTGCCAGCAGCTTGGCCAGGATCTCGGGGTCGTTCAATGAGCAGTTCTTC.

The J gene is TRBJ2-5, the V gene TRBV7-8; TRBD1 matches at 10 bases. The V segment lost 5 bases and the J segment 3 bases; nucleotides outside the gene matches: 3. Germline CDR1 SGHVS, CDR2 FQNEAQ. The CDR3 is 14 residues long. This chain's CDR3 is CASSVGTGEETQYF. CDR3 coding DNA: TGTGCCAGCAGCGTCGGGACAGGGGAAGAGACCCAGTACTTC.

This rearrangement joins TRBV9 to TRBJ2-1; 9 bases match TRBD2. V lost 3 bases, J lost 7 bases, and 8 bases stayed unmatched. Germline CDR1 is SGDLS and CDR2 is YYNGEE. This CDR3 is built from 15 residues. CDR3 bases: TGTGCCAGCAGCGAGCGGGGGGCATGGGGGAATGAGCAGTTCTTC. This codes for CASSERGAWGNEQFF.

This clonotype showed up just a few times. This chain links TRBV4-1 with TRBJ2-5, with TRBD2 identical over 11 bases. This CDR3 spans 17 amino acids. V lost 1 base to trimming and J lost 4 bases; unmatched junction nucleotides: 8. Germline V CDR1 and CDR2: MGHRA, YSYEKL. The CDR3 DNA reads as TGCGCCAGCAGCCAAGTCGGAGGGACTAGCGGTATAGAGACCCAGTACTTC. Translated: CASSQVGGTSGIETQYF.

The CDR3 sequence is CASSTTGGTEAFF. The CDR3 DNA reads as TGTGCCAGCAGCACGACAGGGGGCACTGAAGCTTTCTTT. The V call is TRBV7-6, the J call TRBJ1-1, with 9 positions matching TRBD1. V dropped 5 bases and J dropped 4; count of bases not matched to a gene: 2. In germline, CDR1 is SGHVS, CDR2 FNYEAQ. There are 13 residues in the CDR3.

This clonotype was detected a few times. V usage is TRBV4-1 and J usage is TRBJ2-5; D possibly matches TRBD1 or TRBD2 (6 bases each). Germline CDR1 MGHRA, CDR2 YSYEKL. With 3 bases removed from V and 1 base from J, the gap between germline ends came to 12 bases. CDR3 length: 15 amino acids. The CDR3 DNA reads as TGCGCCAGCAGCCAGGGTAGGGGGGCCCAAGAGACCCAGTACTTC. Its translation is CASSQGRGAQETQYF.

This chain uses TRBV27 with TRBJ1-5; D remains ambiguous. Trimming took 2 bases from V and 3 from J, leaving 5 bases between them. The germline V gene encodes CDR1 MNHEY and CDR2 SMNVEV (reference sequence). The CDR3 is 13 amino acids. CDR3 region: CASSLQFNQPQHF. CDR3 nucleotide sequence: TGTGCCAGCAGTTTACAATTCAATCAGCCCCAGCATTTT.

The V and J genes are TRBV4-3 and TRBJ2-2; D gene ambiguous. V was clipped by 0 bases and J by 2 bases, with 16 bases between them. This CDR3 is 18 amino acids long. Looked up from germline, CDR1 is LGHNA and CDR2 is YSLEER. The CDR3 DNA sequence: TGCGCCAGCAGCCAAGATCCACCCTTAGAGTACAACACCGGGGAGCTGTTTTTT. Its protein product is CASSQDPPLEYNTGELFF.

The chain recombines TRBV10-2 with TRBJ2-2; D may be TRBD2 (6 bases). Between the trimmed V and J ends, which lost 6 bases and 11 bases, there was a span of 16 bases. The CDR3 extends over 13 amino acids. Germline CDR1 is WSHSY and CDR2 is SAAADI. CDR3 bases: TGCGCCAGCAGCACACTTCGGGGGTTAGAGCTGTTTTTT. Its protein product is CASSTLRGLELFF.